The clone carrying this TCR beta chain showed up many times. Its antigen remains unknown. The V gene lost 2 bases and the J gene lost 2 bases, with 6 bases spanning the gap. The CDR3 runs to 13 residues. Germline CDR1 and CDR2: SGHTA and FQGTGA. This sample is drawn from a study of CD8 T cells in ankylosing spondylitis. The study's findings and limits: Disease-associated clonotypes exhibited CD8+ identity and were relatively infrequent in peripheral blood. The authors reported significant enrichment of disease-linked clones in matched ankylosing spondylitis synovial fluid. Blood from ankylosing spondylitis patients appeared to carry a characteristic roughly 8-variant TCR beta motif.

Via MiXCR, TCRdb re-called the 5' RACE reads, giving one row per CDR3 protein. There are tens of thousands of distinct CDR3 sequences in the sample; approximately 5.3% occur only once, and about 2.2% lies in the top ten. The receptor was derived from a male donor with ankylosing spondylitis or in good health (not recorded which). This chain connects TRBV7-3 to TRBJ2-5; TRBD1 is a possible D gene (6 bases). The specimen was blood, either unsorted or a sorted T cell fraction (not recorded which). The CDR3 nucleotides read TGTGCCAGCAGCTTAGACAGGCAAGAGACCCAGTACTTC. This gives the protein CASSLDRQETQYF. Full variable domain (rest looked up from reference TRBV7-3 and TRBJ2-5): GAGVSQTPSNKVTEKGKYVELRCDPISGHTALYWYRQSLGQGPEFLIYFQGTGAADDSGLPNDRFFAVRPEGSVSTLKIQRTERGDSAVYLCASSLDRQETQYFGPGTRLLVL.